Each of the 27 T cell receptor beta chains below was sequenced from the same sample in a study of early T cells in non-severe SARS-CoV-2 infection. TCRdb itself ran the 5' RACE reads through MiXCR, one entry per CDR3 protein. Among more than 45,000 distinct CDR3 sequences, roughly 8.4% were seen once, and the ten largest hold about 3.7%. The sample was whole blood. The origin of the receptors is an adult who was a healthcare worker with PCR-confirmed SARS-CoV-2 infection or an uninfected control (not recorded which).

There are many counts of this clonotype. The chain carries TRBV7-6 and TRBJ1-4; maybe TRBD1 (5 bases). V was pared by 5 bases and J by 4 bases, with 17 bases between. Germline V gives CDR1 SGHVS, CDR2 FNYEAQ. CDR3 size: 16 residues. The CDR3: CASSRRPQGLNEKLFF. In DNA, the CDR3 is TGTGCCAGCAGCCGTCGGCCCCAGGGACTTAATGAAAAACTGTTTTTT.

This chain joins TRBV7-6 and TRBJ1-5; D might be TRBD1 (5 bases). Germline V gene sequence: CDR1 SGHVS, CDR2 FNYEAQ. The CDR3 consists of 16 residues. V lost 4 bases and J lost 4, with 17 bases in between. This CDR3 is CASSSQAGEVNQPQHF. CDR3 bases: TGTGCCAGCAGCTCCCAAGCGGGGGAGGTAAATCAGCCCCAGCATTTT.

J is TRBJ2-1 and V is TRBV20-1; 7 nucleotides agree with TRBD2. In germline, CDR1 is DFQATT, CDR2 SNEGSKA (reference sequence). CDR3 length: 12 residues. Here the CDR3 DNA reads TGCGGCGCGGGAGCGGTTGTGAATGAGCAGTTCTTC. It is translated as CGAGAVVNEQFF.

This clonotype was recorded at least ten times. The CDR3 nucleotides read TGCGCCAGCAGCCAAGTTCCGCCTGGAGCTGCCTCCTACAATGAGCAGTTCTTC. This translates into CASSQVPPGAASYNEQFF. The chain has TRBV4-1 and TRBJ2-1; no definite D call. This CDR3 region has 18 residues. Trimming took off 1 base at V and 0 bases at J, with 16 bases between the two ends. Germline V gene sequence: CDR1 MGHRA, CDR2 YSYEKL.

At least ten counts were recorded for this clonotype. The V and J genes are TRBV7-8 and TRBJ1-5; 7 bases are shared with TRBD1. The CDR3 length is 15 residues. V lost 5 bases, J lost 7 bases, and 11 bases stayed unmatched. Germline V gives CDR1 SGHVS, CDR2 FQNEAQ. CDR3 sequence reads: CASSPQGGPGQPQHF. CDR3 DNA: TGTGCCAGCAGCCCCCAGGGGGGCCCGGGGCAGCCCCAGCATTTT. Full variable domain (missing parts from reference TRBV7-8 and TRBJ1-5): GAGVSQSPRYKVAKRGQDVALRCDPISGHVSLFWYQQALGQGPEFLTYFQNEAQLDKSGLPSDRFFAERPEGSVSTLKIQRTQQEDSAVYLCASSPQGGPGQPQHFGDGTRLSIL.

The sample holds a few counts of this clonotype. V is TRBV29-1 and J is TRBJ2-1; 8 nucleotides match TRBD2. The CDR3 consists of 12 residues. With 7 bases clipped from V and 2 bases from J, the junction kept 1 base outside the gene matches. Germline loops: CDR1 SQVTM, CDR2 ANQGSEA. The CDR3 loop is CSGGLAYNEQFF. For the CDR3, the DNA is TGCAGCGGGGGACTAGCCTACAATGAGCAGTTCTTC.

This sequence joins TRBV7-2 and TRBJ1-4; D uncertain. The CDR3 is 15 residues long. Between the trimmed V and J ends, which lost 5 bases and 5 bases, there was a span of 15 bases. Germline lookup yields CDR1 SGHTA and CDR2 FQGNSA. This chain's CDR3 is CASSTQNGWNEKLFF. The CDR3 DNA reads as TGTGCCAGCAGCACCCAGAACGGCTGGAATGAAAAACTGTTTTTT.

Ten or more counts support this clonotype. The J gene is TRBJ2-1, the V gene TRBV5-4; 11 bases agree with TRBD2. The CDR3 sequence is 15 residues long. The V segment lost 3 bases and the J segment 3 bases; nucleotides outside the gene matches: 2. The germline CDR1 and CDR2 sequences are SGHNT and YYREEE (reference sequence). The CDR3 loop reads CASSWGTSGYNEQFF. The CDR3 DNA reads as TGTGCCAGCAGCTGGGGGACTAGCGGCTACAATGAGCAGTTCTTC.

The CDR3 DNA reads as TGTGCCAGCAGTCGGCGGGAGCAAGAGACCCAGTACTTC. The encoded protein is CASSRREQETQYF. This chain connects TRBV12-3 or TRBV12-4 to TRBJ2-5, with 7 bases aligning to TRBD2. The CDR3 runs 13 residues. V shed 5 bases, J shed 2 bases, and the junction held 2 bases outside the gene matches.

A few counts support this clonotype. The rearrangement links TRBV5-1 to TRBJ2-1; 10 nucleotides line up with TRBD2. The CDR3 has 15 residues. Trimming removed 1 base from V and 5 bases from J; junction bases left unmatched: 3. CDR1 SGHRS and CDR2 YFSETQ come from the germline V gene. CDR3 DNA sequence: TGCGCCAGCAGCTTGTGGACTAGCGGAAACAATGAGCAGTTCTTC. It specifies CASSLWTSGNNEQFF. The full variable domain, its missing parts supplied by reference TRBV5-1 and TRBJ2-1, is KAGVTQTPRYLIKTRGQQVTLSCSPISGHRSVSWYQQTPGQGLQFLFEYFSETQRNKGNFPGRFSGRQFSNSRSEMNVSTLELGDSALYLCASSLWTSGNNEQFFGPGTRLTVL.

This clonotype came up many times. The rearrangement joins TRBV27 to TRBJ1-2; tentative D call: TRBD1 (5 bases). CDR3 length equals 14 residues. CDR1 is MNHEY and CDR2 is SMNVEV in the germline V gene (reference sequence). V was shortened by 3 bases and J by 7 bases, with 15 bases between the two germline ends. This CDR3 is CASSFHMGEGGYTF. For the CDR3, the DNA is TGTGCCAGCAGTTTCCATATGGGGGAAGGTGGCTACACCTTC.

The chain carries TRBV7-2 and TRBJ2-2; D is unresolved. Germline V gene data show CDR1 as SGHTA and CDR2 as FQGNSA. V lost 3 bases and J 4 bases, leaving 6 bases between the germline ends. This CDR3 contains 13 residues. The CDR3 DNA sequence: TGTGCCAGCAGCTTCCAGGTCACCGGGGAGCTGTTTTTT. This translates into CASSFQVTGELFF.

J is TRBJ2-1 and V is TRBV27, with 8 positions matching TRBD2. V lost 8 bases and J lost 5; bases outside the gene matches: 11. This CDR3 has 15 residues. Germline CDR1 MNHEY, CDR2 SMNVEV (reference sequence). CDR3 DNA sequence: TGTGCCAGCGGGCGGGAGGCGGTGGGCCACAATGAGCAGTTCTTC. Its protein is CASGREAVGHNEQFF.

This clonotype has just a few counts. This chain connects TRBV11-2 to TRBJ2-1; 8 bases map to TRBD1. Germline-derived CDR1 and CDR2 are SGHAT and FQNNGV. This CDR3 has 14 amino acids. V trimming: 4 bases; J trimming: 5 bases; junction bases outside the gene matches: 4. The CDR3 loop reads CASSSTGAHNEQFF. In nucleotides, the CDR3 is TGTGCCAGCAGCTCGACAGGGGCCCACAATGAGCAGTTCTTC.

The V call is TRBV7-3, the J call TRBJ2-1; no reliable D call. The germline V gene encodes CDR1 SGHTA and CDR2 FQGTGA. The CDR3 covers 13 residues. The germline V and J ends were trimmed by 1 base and 4 bases, with 5 bases remaining between them. CDR3 DNA sequence: TGTGCCAGCAGCTTAAGTACGTACAATGAGCAGTTCTTC. Amino acid sequence: CASSLSTYNEQFF.

This clonotype came up many times. The V call is TRBV6-1, the J call TRBJ1-5, with TRBD1 as a possible D gene (5 bases). This CDR3 spans 13 amino acids. Per germline, CDR1 MNHNS and CDR2 SASEGT. V was pared by 7 bases and J by 4 bases, with 11 bases between. CDR3 protein: CASTREGNQPQHF. CDR3 nucleotides: TGTGCCAGCACCCGCGAGGGGAATCAGCCCCAGCATTTT.

This clonotype was counted ten times or more. The chain is built from TRBV7-3 and TRBJ2-3; TRBD1 is a possible D gene (6 bases). Germline V gene lookup returns CDR1 SGHTA and CDR2 FQGTGA. The V end lost 8 bases, the J end lost 1 base, and 13 bases lay between the germline ends. This CDR3 region has 14 residues. For the CDR3, the DNA is TGTGCCAGCGCCCTGGGGGCGGGCACAGATACGCAGTATTTT. It specifies CASALGAGTDTQYF.

This clonotype showed up many times. The V gene is TRBV2, the J gene TRBJ2-2; either TRBD1 or TRBD2 may fit D (5 bases each). CDR1 is SNHLY, CDR2 FYNNEI, per germline. Trimming cost V 5 bases and J 6 bases, with 10 bases left between them. CDR3 length: 13 amino acids. Here the CDR3 DNA reads TGTGCCAGCAGTTCCCAGGGACCCGGGGAGCTGTTTTTT. This translates into CASSSQGPGELFF.

The rearrangement links TRBV6-2 or TRBV6-3 to TRBJ2-5; TRBD2 agrees at 11 bases. This CDR3 has 14 amino acids. Germline CDR1 and CDR2: MNHEY and SVGEGT. V trimming: 6 bases; J trimming: 2 bases; junction bases outside the gene matches: 2. The CDR3 sequence: CASRRLAGQETQYF. In nucleotides, the CDR3 is TGTGCCAGCAGGAGACTAGCGGGGCAAGAGACCCAGTACTTC.

This clonotype was detected ten times or more. This chain connects TRBV29-1 to TRBJ2-1; 14 nucleotides line up with TRBD2. Germline V gives CDR1 SQVTM, CDR2 ANQGSEA. J gave up 7 bases and V 6 bases, and 5 bases lay outside the gene matches. This CDR3 has 14 amino acids. The CDR3 spells CSVSTSGRGNEQFF. DNA for the CDR3: TGCAGCGTCTCGACTAGCGGGAGGGGTAATGAGCAGTTCTTC.

This clonotype has only a few counts. The rearrangement links TRBV5-1 to TRBJ2-7; 8 positions agree with TRBD1. The germline V gene has CDR1 SGHRS and CDR2 YFSETQ. The CDR3 extends over 13 amino acids. V trimming: 4 bases; J trimming: 2 bases; junction bases outside the gene matches: 2. CDR3 nucleotides: TGCGCCAGCAGCCCACAGGGGGCCTACGAGCAGTACTTC. Protein sequence: CASSPQGAYEQYF.

This clonotype has a count of ten or more. The chain employs TRBV5-4 and TRBJ1-1, with D possibly matching TRBD1 (5 bases). The V end was cut by 4 bases, the J end by 6 bases, with 13 bases between. The CDR3 is 13 amino acids. Germline V gene lookup returns CDR1 SGHNT and CDR2 YYREEE (reference sequence). CDR3 sequence (DNA): TGTGCCAGCAGCCCGGGGCGCGGGTCTGAAGCTTTCTTT. It yields the protein CASSPGRGSEAFF.

Only a few counts were recorded for this clonotype. This sequence joins TRBV28 and TRBJ1-5; 7 bases map to TRBD1. J gave up 1 base and V 6 bases, and 9 bases lay outside the gene matches. The CDR3 consists of 16 residues. CDR1 and CDR2 from the germline V gene are MDHEN and SYDVKM. CDR3 in DNA: TGTGCCAGCAGGCGAGACAGGGAGTTAAGCAATCAGCCCCAGCATTTT. This gives the protein CASRRDRELSNQPQHF.

This clonotype was seen a handful of times. CDR3 protein: CASSLGPGDTQYF. For the CDR3, the DNA is TGTGCCAGCAGCCTCGGACCGGGGGATACGCAGTATTTT. This chain uses TRBV7-3 with TRBJ2-3, with D possibly matching TRBD2 (5 bases). The CDR3 loop spans 13 amino acids. V lost 5 bases and J 6 bases, leaving 12 bases between the germline ends. In germline, CDR1 is SGHTA, CDR2 FQGTGA.

In its sample, this clonotype is medium-sized. This chain connects TRBV20-1 to TRBJ2-5; TRBD2 might be the D (6 bases). Per the germline V gene, CDR1 is DFQATT and CDR2 is SNEGSKA (reference sequence). This CDR3 has 13 amino acids. The V end lost 5 bases, the J end lost 5 bases, and 15 bases lay between the germline ends. In DNA form, the CDR3 reads TGCAGTGCTTTGCAACTAGCTACGGAGACCCAGTACTTC. Its translation: CSALQLATETQYF.

This clonotype was picked up a small number of times. This rearrangement joins TRBV7-9 to TRBJ1-1; D is uncertain. The CDR3 totals 12 residues. Germline loops: CDR1 SEHNR, CDR2 FQNEAQ (reference sequence). Trimming removed 4 bases from V and 6 bases from J, with 9 bases in between. The chain's CDR3 is CASSSQDPEAFF. The CDR3 nucleotides are TGTGCCAGCAGCTCTCAGGACCCTGAAGCTTTCTTT.

V is TRBV6-5 and J is TRBJ2-4, with TRBD2 identical over 7 bases. Germline V lookup: CDR1 MNHEY, CDR2 SVGAGI. The V gene end was trimmed by 5 bases and the J gene end by 5 bases; junction bases not matched to a gene: 9. The CDR3 runs to 15 residues. CDR3: CASSRTSAIQNIQYF. The CDR3 DNA is TGTGCCAGCAGTCGCACTAGCGCAATTCAAAACATTCAGTACTTC.